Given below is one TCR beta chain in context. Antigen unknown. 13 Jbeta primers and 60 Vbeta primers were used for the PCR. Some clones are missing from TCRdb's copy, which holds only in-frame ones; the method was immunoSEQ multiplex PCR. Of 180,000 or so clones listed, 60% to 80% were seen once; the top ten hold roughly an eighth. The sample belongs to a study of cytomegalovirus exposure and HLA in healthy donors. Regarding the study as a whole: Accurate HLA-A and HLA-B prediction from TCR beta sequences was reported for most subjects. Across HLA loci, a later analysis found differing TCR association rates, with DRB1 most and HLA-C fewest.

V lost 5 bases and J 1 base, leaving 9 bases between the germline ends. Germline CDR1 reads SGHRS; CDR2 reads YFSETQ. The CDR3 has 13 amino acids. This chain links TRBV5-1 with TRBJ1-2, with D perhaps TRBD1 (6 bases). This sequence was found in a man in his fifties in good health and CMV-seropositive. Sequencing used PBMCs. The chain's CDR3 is CASRPDSNYGYTF. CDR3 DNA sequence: TGCGCCAGCAGACCGGACAGTAACTATGGCTACACCTTC.